These 7 T cell receptor beta chains originate from one sample sequenced in a study of OX40 agonist ivuxolimab in advanced cancers. Profiled with immunoSEQ multiplex PCR; TCRdb holds only in-frame clones, not every one. The table lists tens of thousands of clones, about 81% of them singletons. This specimen consisted of CD4+ or CD8+ T cells sorted from blood, obtained in a trial of the OX40 agonist ivuxolimab. These receptors all come from an adult with an advanced solid tumor such as melanoma, head and neck, liver or kidney cancer.

The V gene is TRBV9, the J gene TRBJ1-2, with 8 bases matching TRBD1. The CDR3 runs 11 residues. With V trimmed by 8 bases and J by 6 bases, 3 bases remained unmatched. Germline CDR1 and CDR2: SGDLS and YYNGEE. The CDR3 nucleotides are TGTGCCAGTCAGGGGGCACATGGCTACACCTTC. It yields the protein CASQGAHGYTF.

This clone has only a few counts. Mismatch with germline at one junction end may stem from a read error. The V call is TRBV7-9, the J call TRBJ1-2; D is unclear. The CDR3 has 11 residues. In germline, CDR1 is SEHNR, CDR2 FQNEAQ (reference sequence). The CDR3 DNA reads as TGTGCCAGCAGCTTAGAAACGGGCGCGCTCTTC. This sequence encodes CASSLETGALF.

The chain has TRBV15 and TRBJ2-1; D unclear. Per germline, CDR1 LNHNV and CDR2 YYDKDF (reference sequence). Trimming cost V 6 bases and J 0 bases, with 9 bases left between them. The CDR3 has 14 residues. This CDR3 reads CATRTGGSYNEQFF. The CDR3 coding sequence is TGTGCCACCAGGACGGGTGGCTCCTACAATGAGCAGTTCTTC.

This chain joins TRBV30 and TRBJ1-5; 7 bases are a match to TRBD1. The germline gives CDR1 GTSNPN, CDR2 SVGIG (reference sequence). CDR3 length: 16 amino acids. With V trimmed by 0 bases and J by 4 bases, 9 bases remained unmatched. The CDR3 reads CAWSVQGQGRNQPQHF. CDR3 bases: TGTGCCTGGAGTGTACAGGGGCAGGGAAGGAATCAGCCCCAGCATTTT.

V and J are TRBV9 and TRBJ2-3; D is unclear. Germline V gene lookup returns CDR1 SGDLS and CDR2 YYNGEE. This CDR3 is built from 15 residues. Trimming cost V 3 bases and J 3 bases, with 14 bases left between them. The CDR3 is CASSEQRFGTDTQYF. CDR3 DNA sequence: TGTGCCAGCAGCGAACAGAGATTTGGGACAGATACGCAGTATTTT.

The gene calls are TRBV6-6 and TRBJ1-1, with a weak D call TRBD1 (6 bases). This CDR3 is built from 14 residues. With 5 bases removed from V and 2 bases from J, the gap between germline ends came to 12 bases. Germline V gives CDR1 MNHNY, CDR2 SVGAGI (reference sequence). CDR3 DNA: TGTGCCAGCAGTCTCCGGACAGCTAACACTGAAGCTTTCTTT. It is translated as CASSLRTANTEAFF.

With regard to this clone: Other DNA sequences in this specimen translate into the identical CDR3. V and J are TRBV4-1 and TRBJ1-1, with D uncertain. The germline V gene encodes CDR1 MGHRA and CDR2 YSYEKL. The CDR3 runs 15 residues. The V end lost 1 base, the J end lost 1 base, and 10 bases lay between the germline ends. The CDR3 sequence is CASSQVPRGNTEAFF. CDR3 in DNA: TGCGCCAGCAGCCAAGTTCCCAGAGGGAACACTGAAGCTTTCTTT.